These 16 T cell receptor beta chains share one sample of origin, sequenced in a study of blood T cell repertoires in COVID-19. TCRdb's table, derived via immunoSEQ multiplex PCR, lists solely in-frame clones and lacks some. Of 55,000 to 75,000 clones in the sample, roughly 84% are singletons; the top ten hold approximately 16%. The specimen sequenced was peripheral blood. These receptors were collected from a man aged 55-75 years with COVID-19, enrolled during active disease.

The V gene is TRBV6-5, the J gene TRBJ2-2, with D unclear. V lost 6 bases, J lost 0 bases, and 11 bases lay in between. This CDR3 region has 15 residues. Looked up from germline, CDR1 is MNHEY and CDR2 is SVGAGI. For the CDR3, the DNA is TGTGCCAGCAGCTCTAGAGCAGCGAACACCGGGGAGCTGTTTTTT. It specifies CASSSRAANTGELFF.

The rearrangement joins TRBV14 to TRBJ1-6; D gene ambiguous. The CDR3 extends over 16 amino acids. Germline V lookup: CDR1 SGHDN, CDR2 FVKESK. V was trimmed by 0 bases and J by 4 bases, leaving 10 bases between them. The CDR3 spells CASSQDGPGYNSPLHF. DNA for the CDR3: TGTGCCAGCAGCCAAGACGGTCCCGGGTATAATTCACCCCTCCACTTT.

The J gene is TRBJ2-1, the V gene TRBV24-1; 7 nucleotides match TRBD1. Germline V gives CDR1 KGHDR, CDR2 SFDVKD. The length of the CDR3 is 14 residues. V trimming: 3 bases; J trimming: 5 bases; junction bases outside the gene matches: 3. CDR3 nucleotide sequence: TGTGCCACCAGTGATCAGACAGGGAACAATGAGCAGTTCTTC. The encoded protein is CATSDQTGNNEQFF.

This clone was recorded once. This chain uses TRBV13 with TRBJ1-3; 9 bases match TRBD1. The ends lost 3 bases at V and 1 base at J; junction bases unmatched: 4. CDR1 and CDR2 from the germline V gene are PRHDT and FYEKMQ (reference sequence). This CDR3 is built from 16 residues. The CDR3 DNA reads as TGTGCCAGCAGCTTCCGGACAGGGGATTCTGGAAACACCATATATTTT. Its protein product is CASSFRTGDSGNTIYF.

The J gene is TRBJ2-3, the V gene TRBV7-3; D is ambiguous. Germline-derived CDR1 and CDR2 are SGHTA and FQGTGA. This CDR3 is built from 12 residues. Between the trimmed V and J ends, which lost 2 bases and 3 bases, there was a span of 3 bases. The CDR3: CASSLSTDTQYF. CDR3 in DNA: TGTGCCAGCAGCTTATCGACAGATACGCAGTATTTT.

The chain joins TRBV6-6 to TRBJ1-3; 9 nucleotides align to TRBD1. The CDR3 spans 17 residues. CDR1 is MNHNY and CDR2 is SVGAGI in the germline V gene (reference sequence). With V trimmed by 5 bases and J by 4 bases, 12 bases remained unmatched. CDR3 nucleotides: TGTGCCAGCAGTCCGGGGCCGACAGGGGGTTTCGGAAACACCATATATTTT. This encodes CASSPGPTGGFGNTIYF.

The chain links TRBV7-3 to TRBJ2-1; 8 nucleotides line up with TRBD2. Trimming removed 0 bases from V and 4 bases from J; junction bases left unmatched: 8. CDR1 SGHTA and CDR2 FQGTGA come from the germline V gene. The CDR3 sequence is 17 residues long. CDR3 DNA sequence: TGTGCCAGCAGCTTAACCCGTAGCGGGGACGTTTACAATGAGCAGTTCTTC. The encoded protein is CASSLTRSGDVYNEQFF.

The genes are TRBV4-1 and TRBJ1-2; 10 bases align to TRBD1. V dropped 1 base and J dropped 4; count of bases not matched to a gene: 6. The CDR3 length is 16 residues. CDR1 and CDR2 (germline): MGHRA, YSYEKL. The CDR3 sequence: CASSQGGQGVVYGYTF. In DNA form, the CDR3 reads TGCGCCAGCAGCCAAGGCGGACAGGGGGTTGTCTATGGCTACACCTTC.

This chain joins TRBV11-1 and TRBJ1-1; D unclear. Per the germline V gene, CDR1 is SGHAT and CDR2 is FQDESV (reference sequence). The length of the CDR3 is 13 residues. Deletions cut 1 base from V and 4 bases from J, with 7 bases between. The CDR3 sequence: CASSLDPVTEAFF. The CDR3 DNA reads TGTGCCAGCAGCTTAGACCCAGTCACTGAAGCTTTCTTT. The variable domain in full, completed from reference TRBV11-1 and TRBJ1-1, reads EAEVAQSPRYKITEKSQAVAFWCDPISGHATLYWYRQILGQGPELLVQFQDESVVDDSQLPKDRFSAERLKGVDSTLKIQPAELGDSAMYLCASSLDPVTEAFFGQGTRLTVV.

This chain joins TRBV2 and TRBJ2-1; 13 bases map to TRBD2. Per the germline V gene, CDR1 is SNHLY and CDR2 is FYNNEI. The trim removed 3 bases at V and 7 bases at J, leaving 6 bases unmatched. The CDR3 contains 16 residues. The CDR3 bases are TGTGCCAGCAGTGACCAGGGACTAGCGGGGTTGAATGAGCAGTTCTTC. Protein sequence: CASSDQGLAGLNEQFF.

The chain is built from TRBV7-9 and TRBJ2-7, with 10 bases matching TRBD1. This CDR3 spans 16 amino acids. Germline V gene sequence: CDR1 SEHNR, CDR2 FQNEAQ (reference sequence). V lost 3 bases, J lost 2 bases, and 7 bases stayed unmatched. The CDR3 here is CASSFTSGTGAYEQYF. The CDR3 DNA reads TGTGCCAGCAGCTTTACGTCCGGGACAGGGGCCTACGAGCAGTACTTC.

The chain combines TRBV2 with TRBJ1-1, with TRBD1 identical over 9 bases. The CDR3 contains 12 residues. Germline CDR1 SNHLY, CDR2 FYNNEI. Unmatched junction bases numbered 6, after V lost 6 bases and J lost 10 bases. Written as DNA, the CDR3 is TGTGCCAGCAGGCGGACAGGGGAGGCAGCTTTCTTT. Amino acids: CASRRTGEAAFF.

CDR3 DNA sequence: TGTGCCAGCAGTAGGACAGGGCCGGGCTACACCTTC. This translates into CASSRTGPGYTF. The chain has TRBV12-3 or TRBV12-4 and TRBJ1-2, with 8 bases identical to TRBD1. The CDR3 is 12 amino acids. After removal of 5 bases from V and 8 bases from J, the junction contained 4 bases not matched to a gene.

The chain links TRBV7-3 to TRBJ2-7; 10 bases fit TRBD2. Germline CDR1 is SGHTA and CDR2 is FQGTGA. The J segment lost 7 bases and the V segment lost 5 bases, leaving 8 bases of the junction unmatched. The CDR3 sequence is 14 residues long. The CDR3 nucleotides read TGTGCCAGCAGCCCCGGGGTAGCGGGAGGAGAGCAGTACTTC. Translation: CASSPGVAGGEQYF.

Only one count was recorded for this clone. This chain connects TRBV7-9 to TRBJ1-2; a possible D gene is TRBD1 (6 bases). The V end lost 8 bases, the J end lost 8 bases, and 15 bases lay between the germline ends. This CDR3 has 12 residues. CDR1 SEHNR and CDR2 FQNEAQ come from the germline V gene (reference sequence). In DNA, the CDR3 is TGTGCCAGCGAACAGGGTCTTGGGGGCTACACCTTC. This sequence encodes CASEQGLGGYTF.

The V and J genes are TRBV5-1 and TRBJ1-2; D unresolved. Germline CDR1 is SGHRS and CDR2 is YFSETQ. V was shortened by 3 bases and J by 4 bases, with 13 bases between the two germline ends. The CDR3 runs 14 residues. The DNA for the CDR3 is TGCGCCAGCAGCTCGGAGTTGGCTGGCTATGGCTACACCTTC. It is translated as CASSSELAGYGYTF.